The subject of this entry is one TCR beta chain. Distinct nucleotide sequences in the sample also encode this CDR3. This CDR3 is 12 amino acids long. Germline lookup yields CDR1 SQVTM and CDR2 ANQGSEA. These data belong to a study of blood T cell repertoires in COVID-19. The overall study: Acute-phase and convalescent COVID-19 samples originated in the United States, Italy and Spain. Sample material is recorded as cDNA or gDNA derived from T cells, B-cell-depleted T cells, or PBMCs.

Seattle researchers signed up patients amid active infection and tracked them longitudinally. Per the original methods: The authors estimated nucleated cell counts from reference gene primer amplification. TCRdb keeps only in-frame clones here, not all; method: immunoSEQ multiplex PCR. V and J calls and clone size are those listed in that table; D and trimming were worked out from the DNA. The sample contains roughly 210,000 clones, approximately 81% of which appear only once. This clonotype was obtained from a woman at least 80 years old with COVID-19, enrolled during active disease. Sequences were obtained from peripheral blood. The chain employs TRBV29-1 and TRBJ2-1, with 11 bases aligning to TRBD1. CDR3 coding DNA: TGCAGTGCTGGGACAGGGGGGAATGAGCAGTTCTTC. It yields the protein CSAGTGGNEQFF.